Described below is a single T cell receptor (beta chain) sequence and its context. The data were obtained in a study of shared clonotypes between healthy human individuals. Those who donated were healthy HIV-negative adults, with no recent acute infections or vaccinations reported. The repertoire was sequenced with immunoSEQ multiplex PCR; TCRdb's copy has only in-frame clones and lacks some. In the table there are roughly 2.5 million clones, roughly 92% of which are singletons. This TCR derives from a man aged 18 to 30 in good health. The specimen was naive CD4+ T cells sorted from blood. The subset: CD45RA+ positively selected.

For the CDR3, the DNA is TGTGCCAGCAGCTTTACTAGCGGGGAATACAATGAGCAGTTCTTC. Amino acid sequence: CASSFTSGEYNEQFF. The V and J genes are TRBV7-3 and TRBJ2-1, with 10 bases fitting TRBD2. The trim removed 3 bases at V and 4 bases at J, leaving 3 bases unmatched. Germline V gene data show CDR1 as SGHTA and CDR2 as FQGTGA. The CDR3 is 15 amino acids.